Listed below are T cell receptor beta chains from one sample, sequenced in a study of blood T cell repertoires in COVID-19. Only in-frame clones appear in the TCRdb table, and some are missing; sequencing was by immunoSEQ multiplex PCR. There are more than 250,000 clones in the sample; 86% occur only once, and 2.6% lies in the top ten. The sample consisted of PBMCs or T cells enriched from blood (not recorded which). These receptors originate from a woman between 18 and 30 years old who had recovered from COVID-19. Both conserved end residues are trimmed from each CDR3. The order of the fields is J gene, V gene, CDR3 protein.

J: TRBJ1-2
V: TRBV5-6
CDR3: ASTQGGADGYT

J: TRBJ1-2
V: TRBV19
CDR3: ASSTGQHYGYT

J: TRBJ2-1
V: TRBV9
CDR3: ASSVAMMAGSYNEQF

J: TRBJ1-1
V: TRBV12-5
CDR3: ASGLGAQDEAF

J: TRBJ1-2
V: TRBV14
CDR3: ASSQELGRVYGYT

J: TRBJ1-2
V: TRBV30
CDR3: AWSFLPQGYT

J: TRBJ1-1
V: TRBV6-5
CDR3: ASTPGQGWYTEAF

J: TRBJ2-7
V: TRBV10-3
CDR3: ATFDRNYEQY

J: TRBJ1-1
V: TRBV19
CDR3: ASSQEVGTEAF

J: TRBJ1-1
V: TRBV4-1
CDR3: ASSPAPMGQTNTEAF

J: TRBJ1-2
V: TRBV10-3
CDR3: AISGGGPGYT

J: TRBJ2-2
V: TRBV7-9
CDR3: ASSLTSGNDGELF

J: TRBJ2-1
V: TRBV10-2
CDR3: ASKLGGRGNEQF

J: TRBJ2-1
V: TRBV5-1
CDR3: ASSLSGTGLNNEQF

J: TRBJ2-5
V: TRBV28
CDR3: ASSRPGGRETQY

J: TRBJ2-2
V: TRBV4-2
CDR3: ASSLEHSTGELF

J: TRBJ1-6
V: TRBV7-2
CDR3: ASSHGQGNSPLH

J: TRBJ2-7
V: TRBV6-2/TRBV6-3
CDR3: ASSYSLPSQPGHH

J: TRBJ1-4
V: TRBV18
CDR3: ASSTRSGQGNEKLF

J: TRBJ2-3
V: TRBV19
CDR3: ASSTWTGSTDTQY

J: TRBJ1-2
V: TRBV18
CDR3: ASSPQVTGIHYGYT

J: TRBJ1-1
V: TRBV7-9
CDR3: ASSLAGVGAEAF

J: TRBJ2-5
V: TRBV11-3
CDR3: ASSLYRFSQETQY

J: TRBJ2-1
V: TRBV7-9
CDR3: ASSPGGEQF

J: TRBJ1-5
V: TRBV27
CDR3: ASSSGRFGGPQH

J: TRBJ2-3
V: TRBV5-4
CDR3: ASSSYAREGPDTQY

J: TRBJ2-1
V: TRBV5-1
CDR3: ASARQGTPSPGAYNEQF

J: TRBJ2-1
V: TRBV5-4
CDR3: ASSLVLAGVGAPYNEQF

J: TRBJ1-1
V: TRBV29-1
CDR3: SVHPDRGAF

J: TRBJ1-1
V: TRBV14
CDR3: ASSQVRTSEAF

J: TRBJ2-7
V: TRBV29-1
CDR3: SVGGPETKYEQY

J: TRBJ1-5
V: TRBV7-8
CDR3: ASSPNRDSNSNQPQH

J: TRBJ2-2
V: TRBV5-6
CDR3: ASSLAGLANTGELF

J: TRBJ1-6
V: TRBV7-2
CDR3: ASSFAGLNSPLH